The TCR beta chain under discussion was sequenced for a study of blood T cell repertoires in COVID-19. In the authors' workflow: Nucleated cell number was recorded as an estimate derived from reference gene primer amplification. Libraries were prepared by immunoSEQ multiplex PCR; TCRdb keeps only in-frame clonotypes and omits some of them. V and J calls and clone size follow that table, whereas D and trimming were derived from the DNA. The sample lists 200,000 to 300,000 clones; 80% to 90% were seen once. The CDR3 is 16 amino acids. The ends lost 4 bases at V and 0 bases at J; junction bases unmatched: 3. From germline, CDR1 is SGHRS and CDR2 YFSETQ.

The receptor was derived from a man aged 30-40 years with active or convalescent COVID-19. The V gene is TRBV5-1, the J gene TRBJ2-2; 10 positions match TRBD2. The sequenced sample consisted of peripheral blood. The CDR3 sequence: CASSRSGGTNTGELFF. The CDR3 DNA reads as TGCGCCAGCAGCCGTAGCGGGGGGACGAACACCGGGGAGCTGTTTTTT.